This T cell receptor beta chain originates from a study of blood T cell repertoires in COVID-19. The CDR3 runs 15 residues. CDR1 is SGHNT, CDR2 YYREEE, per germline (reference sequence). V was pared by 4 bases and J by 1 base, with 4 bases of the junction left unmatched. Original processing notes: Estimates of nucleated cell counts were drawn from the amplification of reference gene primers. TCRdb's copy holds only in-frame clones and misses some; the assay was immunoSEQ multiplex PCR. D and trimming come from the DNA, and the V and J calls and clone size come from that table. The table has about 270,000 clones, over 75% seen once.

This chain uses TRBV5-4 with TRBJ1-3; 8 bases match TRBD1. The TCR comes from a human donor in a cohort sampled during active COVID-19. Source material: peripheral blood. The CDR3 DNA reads TGTGCCAGCAGCCGGGGACAGGAGTCTGGAAACACCATATATTTT. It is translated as CASSRGQESGNTIYF.